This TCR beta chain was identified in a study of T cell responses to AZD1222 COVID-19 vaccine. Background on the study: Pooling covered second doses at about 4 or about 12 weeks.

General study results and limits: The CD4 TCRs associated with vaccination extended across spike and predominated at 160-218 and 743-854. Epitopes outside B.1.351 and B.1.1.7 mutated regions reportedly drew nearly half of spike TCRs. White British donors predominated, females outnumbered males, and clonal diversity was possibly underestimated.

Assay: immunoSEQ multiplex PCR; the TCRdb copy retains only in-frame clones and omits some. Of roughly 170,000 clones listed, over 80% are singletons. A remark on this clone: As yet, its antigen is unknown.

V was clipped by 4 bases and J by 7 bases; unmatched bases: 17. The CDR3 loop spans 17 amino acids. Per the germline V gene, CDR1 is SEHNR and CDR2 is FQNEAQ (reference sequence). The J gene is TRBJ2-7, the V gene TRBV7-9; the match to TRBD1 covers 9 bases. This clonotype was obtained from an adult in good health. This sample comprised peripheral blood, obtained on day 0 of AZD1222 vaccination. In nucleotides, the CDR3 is TGTGCCAGCAGCTGGACAGGGGCCCAAATTTCCTACGTGGAGCAGTACTTC. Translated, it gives CASSWTGAQISYVEQYF.